What follows are 29 T cell receptor beta chains derived from one specimen sequenced in a study of Graves' ophthalmopathy and Graves' hyperthyroidism. RNA transcripts were the source from which TCR beta CDR3 regions were amplified. HTBI-primed RT-PCR formed the first round, and a multiplex PCR formed the second. Via MiXCR, TCRdb re-called the multiplex PCR reads, giving one row per CDR3 protein. Of about 660,000 distinct CDR3 sequences listed, approximately 39% are singletons. The sample consisted of peripheral blood. These receptors were obtained from an adult man with Graves' ophthalmopathy.

The chain recombines TRBV20-1 with TRBJ1-6; tentatively, D is TRBD1 (5 bases). The CDR3 is 16 amino acids. Trimming left V 3 bases short and J 0 bases short, with 12 bases between. Per the germline V gene, CDR1 is DFQATT and CDR2 is SNEGSKA (reference sequence). CDR3 nucleotides: TGCAGTGCTAGTGTTTCCGGGACCTCCTATAATTCACCCCTCCACTTT. This gives the protein CSASVSGTSYNSPLHF.

The sample holds many counts of this clonotype. The CDR3 bases are TGTGCCATCAGTGTCACGCTAGCTAACTATGGCTACACCTTC. As protein: CAISVTLANYGYTF. V usage is TRBV10-3 and J usage is TRBJ1-2; D remains unclear. V gave up 4 bases and J gave up 0 bases, with 9 bases separating them. Germline loops: CDR1 ENHRY, CDR2 SYGVKD. The CDR3 totals 14 residues.

This clonotype was found many times. The genes are TRBV19 and TRBJ1-5, with unresolved D. CDR3 length: 14 amino acids. CDR1 and CDR2 (germline): LNHDA, SQIVND (reference sequence). V gave up 7 bases and J gave up 1 base, with 11 bases separating them. The chain's CDR3 is CASMLGRSNQPQHF. Here the CDR3 DNA reads TGTGCCAGTATGCTAGGGAGAAGCAATCAGCCCCAGCATTTT.

The V gene is TRBV15, the J gene TRBJ2-5, with D possibly being TRBD1 (5 bases). Trimming pared 1 base from V and 7 bases from J, leaving 7 bases between. Germline V gene lookup returns CDR1 LNHNV and CDR2 YYDKDF (reference sequence). The CDR3 extends over 12 amino acids. The CDR3 DNA reads as TGTGCCACCAGCAGAGCTCAGGGGACCCAGTACTTC. Translated: CATSRAQGTQYF. Combining the CDR3 with reference TRBV15 and TRBJ2-5 gives the whole variable domain DAMVIQNPRYQVTQFGKPVTLSCSQTLNHNVMYWYQQKSSQAPKLLFHYYDKDFNNEADTPDNFQSRRPNTSFCFLDIRSPGLGDTAMYLCATSRAQGTQYFGPGTRLLVL.

This clonotype was counted at least ten times. This chain uses TRBV6-6 with TRBJ1-2, with TRBD1 matching over 9 bases. The CDR3 loop spans 15 amino acids. J was trimmed by 2 bases and V by 0 bases; bases with no gene match: 1. In germline, CDR1 is MNHNY, CDR2 SVGAGI (reference sequence). The DNA for the CDR3 is TGTGCCAGCAGTTACTCGACAGGGGGGAACTATGGCTACACCTTC. Encoded protein: CASSYSTGGNYGYTF.

Many counts were recorded for this clonotype. The V call is TRBV2, the J call TRBJ2-1; D not certain. The germline CDR1 and CDR2 sequences are SNHLY and FYNNEI. The CDR3 sequence is 12 residues long. Trimming pared 10 bases from V and 4 bases from J, leaving 11 bases between. CDR3 nucleotide sequence: TGTGCCACCACGGACGATTACAATGAGCAGTTCTTC. It specifies CATTDDYNEQFF.

This clonotype was seen a few times. The chain employs TRBV2 and TRBJ2-1; D might be TRBD1 or TRBD2, each matching 5 bases. Germline assignment: CDR1 SNHLY and CDR2 FYNNEI. V gave up 8 bases and J gave up 8 bases, with 16 bases separating them. The CDR3 spans 13 residues. In DNA, the CDR3 is TGTGCCAGCGGGGCGGGCGCGTTTCATGAGCAGTTCTTC. Its translation is CASGAGAFHEQFF.

The gene calls are TRBV11-2 and TRBJ2-5; tentatively, D is TRBD1 (6 bases). Per germline, CDR1 SGHAT and CDR2 FQNNGV. Trimming stripped 4 bases from V and 4 bases from J, with 16 bases between. The CDR3 has 15 amino acids. The CDR3 sequence is CASSWARGLGETQYF. CDR3 nucleotide sequence: TGTGCCAGCAGCTGGGCAAGGGGGTTAGGAGAGACCCAGTACTTC.

The chain recombines TRBV7-2 with TRBJ1-1, with 11 bases identical to TRBD1. The CDR3 totals 17 residues. V lost 4 bases to trimming and J lost 3 bases; unmatched junction nucleotides: 10. CDR1 is SGHTA, CDR2 FQGNSA, per germline. The CDR3: CASSSFFGQGAHTEAFF. In DNA, the CDR3 is TGTGCCAGCAGCTCCTTCTTCGGACAGGGGGCGCACACTGAAGCTTTCTTT.

Only a few counts were recorded for this clonotype. This chain uses TRBV2 with TRBJ2-2; the match to TRBD1 covers 8 bases. V lost 8 bases to trimming and J lost 4 bases; unmatched junction nucleotides: 6. CDR1 is SNHLY, CDR2 FYNNEI, per germline. This CDR3 comprises 14 residues. CDR3: CASEQGAGTGELFF. The DNA for the CDR3 is TGTGCCAGCGAGCAGGGGGCAGGCACCGGGGAGCTGTTTTTT.

Turning to this clonotype: This sequence may be a read error, since a much larger clone differs from it by one base. This chain links TRBV7-9 with TRBJ2-7; D uncertain. The CDR3 totals 14 residues. Germline-derived CDR1 and CDR2 are SEHNR and FQNEAQ (reference sequence). CDR3 amino acids: CASSYALLSCEQYF. For the CDR3, the DNA is TGTGCCAGCAGCTATGCATTACTTTCCTGCGAGCAGTACTTC.

This clonotype occurred a few times. This chain uses TRBV20-1 with TRBJ2-7; D unresolved. The CDR3 has 14 amino acids. V lost 6 bases to trimming and J lost 2 bases, with 17 bases between them. The germline gives CDR1 DFQATT, CDR2 SNEGSKA (reference sequence). The CDR3 region is CSASKMNPPYEQYF. The CDR3 DNA follows: TGCAGTGCCTCAAAGATGAACCCACCCTACGAGCAGTACTTC.

Written as DNA, the CDR3 is TGTGCCAGCAGCGTAGATCAGCCGTCCGAGACCCAGTACTTC. Its translation is CASSVDQPSETQYF. The V and J genes are TRBV9 and TRBJ2-5; D remains unclear. V lost 0 bases and J lost 5, with 11 bases in between. This CDR3 is 14 amino acids long. Looked up from germline, CDR1 is SGDLS and CDR2 is YYNGEE.

This clonotype occurred a few times. This chain connects TRBV14 to TRBJ2-7; D gene ambiguous. The V and J ends lost 6 bases and 2 bases respectively, with 14 bases between them. CDR3 length equals 14 residues. The germline V gene has CDR1 SGHDN and CDR2 FVKESK. CDR3 protein: CASSSQRNPYEQYF. The CDR3 region has the DNA TGTGCCAGCAGTTCACAGCGAAATCCCTACGAGCAGTACTTC. Using reference TRBV14 and TRBJ2-7 for the parts outside the CDR3, the full variable domain is EAGVTQFPSHSVIEKGQTVTLRCDPISGHDNLYWYRRVMGKEIKFLLHFVKESKQDESGMPNNRFLAERTGGTYSTLKVQPAELEDSGVYFCASSSQRNPYEQYFGPGTRLTVT.

The chain is built from TRBV10-3 and TRBJ2-5; 14 bases are a match to TRBD2. CDR1 and CDR2 (germline): ENHRY, SYGVKD. The CDR3 has 16 amino acids. Losses at the gene ends were 3 bases for V and 3 bases for J; bases not matched to a gene: 3. CDR3 DNA sequence: TGTGCCATCAGTGACCCGGGACTAGCGGGGGAAGAGACCCAGTACTTC. The encoded protein is CAISDPGLAGEETQYF.

This clonotype was seen many times. The rearrangement links TRBV7-2 to TRBJ1-1; perhaps TRBD1 as D (5 bases). V was pared by 5 bases and J by 1 base, with 8 bases between. Germline lookup yields CDR1 SGHTA and CDR2 FQGNSA. There are 13 residues in the CDR3. The CDR3 nucleotides are TGTGCCAGCAGCCTCGACAGGAACACTGAAGCTTTCTTT. It translates to CASSLDRNTEAFF.

This clonotype was seen many times. The V gene is TRBV11-1, the J gene TRBJ1-3; D is ambiguous. The length of the CDR3 is 16 residues. With 2 bases removed from V and 0 bases from J, the gap between germline ends came to 11 bases. Germline V gene lookup returns CDR1 SGHAT and CDR2 FQDESV (reference sequence). The DNA of the CDR3 is TGTGCCAGCAGCTTATATCCGGACCTCTCTGGAAACACCATATATTTT. This encodes CASSLYPDLSGNTIYF.

This chain connects TRBV20-1 to TRBJ2-2; the D gene is possibly TRBD2 (7 bases). V was pared by 0 bases and J by 7 bases, with 15 bases between. The V gene's germline CDR1 is DFQATT and CDR2 SNEGSKA (reference sequence). This CDR3 comprises 15 residues. The CDR3 nucleotides are TGCAGTGCTAGAGATCAATATAGGGGGGGCGGGGAGCTGTTTTTT. Protein sequence: CSARDQYRGGGELFF.

This clonotype was counted between two and nine times. The rearrangement uses TRBV29-1 and TRBJ2-1; the match to TRBD1 covers 7 bases. The CDR3 is 15 amino acids. V gave up 4 bases and J gave up 0 bases; unmatched junction bases: 6. CDR1 and CDR2 from the germline V gene are SQVTM and ANQGSEA. The CDR3 region has the DNA TGCAGCGTTGCGGACAGGTTGAGCTCCTACAATGAGCAGTTCTTC. Amino acids: CSVADRLSSYNEQFF.

This clonotype was seen many times. J is TRBJ2-2 and V is TRBV14; no reliable D call. The CDR3 has 13 amino acids. With 4 bases removed from V and 4 bases from J, the gap between germline ends came to 7 bases. CDR1 is SGHDN, CDR2 FVKESK, per germline. CDR3 protein: CASSPLGTGELFF. The CDR3 region has the DNA TGTGCCAGCAGCCCACTTGGCACCGGGGAGCTGTTTTTT.

This clonotype has ten or more counts. This chain links TRBV7-9 with TRBJ1-5; 7 nucleotides agree with TRBD1. V trimming: 1 base; J trimming: 11 bases; junction bases outside the gene matches: 5. The CDR3 totals 13 residues. CDR1 is SEHNR and CDR2 is FQNEAQ in the germline V gene (reference sequence). The CDR3 is CASSLGTGDSQHF. Written as DNA, the CDR3 is TGTGCCAGCAGCTTAGGTACAGGGGACTCCCAGCATTTT.

This clonotype was counted ten times or more. This chain joins TRBV29-1 and TRBJ2-7; 9 bases agree with TRBD1. The CDR3 has 16 residues. The germline CDR1 and CDR2 sequences are SQVTM and ANQGSEA. Unmatched junction bases numbered 15, after V lost 6 bases and J lost 3 bases. CDR3 sequence: CSVRGGTGKAGYEQYF. CDR3 nucleotides: TGCAGCGTGAGGGGGGGGACAGGGAAAGCGGGCTACGAGCAGTACTTC.

The table lists this clonotype with a count of one. The chain uses TRBV20-1 and TRBJ2-5, with 8 bases fitting TRBD1. The CDR3 is 13 residues long. Trimming removed 5 bases from V and 5 bases from J; junction bases left unmatched: 7. Germline V CDR1 and CDR2: DFQATT, SNEGSKA (reference sequence). In nucleotides, the CDR3 is TGCAGTGCTCACAGGGGGTCGGAGGAGACCCAGTACTTC. Translated: CSAHRGSEETQYF.

This clonotype was observed many times. The chain couples TRBV24-1 to TRBJ2-5; D unclear. CDR3 length: 15 residues. From germline, CDR1 is KGHDR and CDR2 SFDVKD. The germline V and J ends were trimmed by 3 bases and 4 bases, with 14 bases remaining between them. CDR3 sequence: CATSDRTGYRETQYF. In nucleotides, the CDR3 is TGTGCCACCAGTGATAGGACCGGATACAGAGAGACCCAGTACTTC.

This clonotype has a count of ten or more. The CDR3 nucleotides are TGCAGCGTTGGAGGACTAGCGGGAGGCCGCACCGGGGAGCTGTTTTTT. Its protein is CSVGGLAGGRTGELFF. The gene calls are TRBV29-1 and TRBJ2-2; 14 bases agree with TRBD2. Germline loops: CDR1 SQVTM, CDR2 ANQGSEA. Trimming took 4 bases from V and 4 from J; bases not matched to a gene: 5. The CDR3 spans 16 residues.

This clonotype was seen many times. The V call is TRBV4-2, the J call TRBJ2-7; TRBD2 aligns across 14 bases. This CDR3 spans 15 amino acids. Germline values: CDR1 LGHNA, CDR2 YNFKEQ. V trimming: 5 bases; J trimming: 2 bases; junction bases outside the gene matches: 2. Here the CDR3 DNA reads TGTGCCAGCAGCAGACTAGCGGGAGGGACCTACGAGCAGTACTTC. Translating it yields CASSRLAGGTYEQYF.

This clonotype was seen at least ten times. The chain's CDR3 is CASKSGFLNQPQHF. CDR3 nucleotide sequence: TGTGCCAGCAAAAGCGGCTTCCTCAATCAGCCCCAGCATTTT. The chain joins TRBV12-3 or TRBV12-4 to TRBJ1-5; D call uncertain. The CDR3 contains 14 residues. Deletions cut 7 bases from V and 3 bases from J, with 13 bases between.

There are a few counts of this clonotype. This chain links TRBV4-1 with TRBJ2-7; 7 bases fit TRBD1. V lost 3 bases, J lost 5 bases, and 10 bases stayed unmatched. Germline V gene data show CDR1 as MGHRA and CDR2 as YSYEKL. This CDR3 has 15 amino acids. CDR3 nucleotide sequence: TGCGCCAGCAGCCACCCACGACAGGGCAACAACGAGCAGTACTTC. This sequence encodes CASSHPRQGNNEQYF.

V usage is TRBV29-1 and J usage is TRBJ1-2; TRBD1 agrees at 8 bases. The V gene end was trimmed by 6 bases and the J gene end by 7 bases; junction bases not matched to a gene: 13. Germline values: CDR1 SQVTM, CDR2 ANQGSEA. This CDR3 is built from 14 residues. CDR3 sequence reads: CSVPRQGLSSGYTF. CDR3 DNA: TGCAGCGTCCCCAGACAGGGGCTGAGCTCTGGCTACACCTTC.